The clone carrying this T cell receptor beta chain appeared once. TCRdb's copy holds only in-frame clones and misses some; the assay was immunoSEQ multiplex PCR. The table shows over 5,500 clones, with roughly 54% occurring only once. These data come from a study of neoadjuvant anti-PD-1 for oral cavity cancer. The length of the CDR3 is 13 residues. Germline V gives CDR1 KGHSH, CDR2 LQKENI. V lost 6 bases to trimming and J lost 5 bases; unmatched junction nucleotides: 4. The gene calls are TRBV18 and TRBJ2-7; TRBD1 matches at 10 bases. Sequenced material: tumor tissue, taken before nivolumab (anti-PD-1) treatment. This clonotype was obtained from a person between 40 and 85 years old with oral cavity squamous cell carcinoma. CDR3 DNA sequence: TGTGCCAGCTCTACCGGGACAGGGGACGAGCAGTACTTC. It translates to CASSTGTGDEQYF. Combining the CDR3 with reference TRBV18 and TRBJ2-7 gives the whole variable domain NAGVMQNPRHLVRRRGQEARLRCSPMKGHSHVYWYRQLPEEGLKFMVYLQKENIIDESGMPKERFSAEFPKEGPSILRIQQVVRGDSAAYFCASSTGTGDEQYFGPGTRLTVT.